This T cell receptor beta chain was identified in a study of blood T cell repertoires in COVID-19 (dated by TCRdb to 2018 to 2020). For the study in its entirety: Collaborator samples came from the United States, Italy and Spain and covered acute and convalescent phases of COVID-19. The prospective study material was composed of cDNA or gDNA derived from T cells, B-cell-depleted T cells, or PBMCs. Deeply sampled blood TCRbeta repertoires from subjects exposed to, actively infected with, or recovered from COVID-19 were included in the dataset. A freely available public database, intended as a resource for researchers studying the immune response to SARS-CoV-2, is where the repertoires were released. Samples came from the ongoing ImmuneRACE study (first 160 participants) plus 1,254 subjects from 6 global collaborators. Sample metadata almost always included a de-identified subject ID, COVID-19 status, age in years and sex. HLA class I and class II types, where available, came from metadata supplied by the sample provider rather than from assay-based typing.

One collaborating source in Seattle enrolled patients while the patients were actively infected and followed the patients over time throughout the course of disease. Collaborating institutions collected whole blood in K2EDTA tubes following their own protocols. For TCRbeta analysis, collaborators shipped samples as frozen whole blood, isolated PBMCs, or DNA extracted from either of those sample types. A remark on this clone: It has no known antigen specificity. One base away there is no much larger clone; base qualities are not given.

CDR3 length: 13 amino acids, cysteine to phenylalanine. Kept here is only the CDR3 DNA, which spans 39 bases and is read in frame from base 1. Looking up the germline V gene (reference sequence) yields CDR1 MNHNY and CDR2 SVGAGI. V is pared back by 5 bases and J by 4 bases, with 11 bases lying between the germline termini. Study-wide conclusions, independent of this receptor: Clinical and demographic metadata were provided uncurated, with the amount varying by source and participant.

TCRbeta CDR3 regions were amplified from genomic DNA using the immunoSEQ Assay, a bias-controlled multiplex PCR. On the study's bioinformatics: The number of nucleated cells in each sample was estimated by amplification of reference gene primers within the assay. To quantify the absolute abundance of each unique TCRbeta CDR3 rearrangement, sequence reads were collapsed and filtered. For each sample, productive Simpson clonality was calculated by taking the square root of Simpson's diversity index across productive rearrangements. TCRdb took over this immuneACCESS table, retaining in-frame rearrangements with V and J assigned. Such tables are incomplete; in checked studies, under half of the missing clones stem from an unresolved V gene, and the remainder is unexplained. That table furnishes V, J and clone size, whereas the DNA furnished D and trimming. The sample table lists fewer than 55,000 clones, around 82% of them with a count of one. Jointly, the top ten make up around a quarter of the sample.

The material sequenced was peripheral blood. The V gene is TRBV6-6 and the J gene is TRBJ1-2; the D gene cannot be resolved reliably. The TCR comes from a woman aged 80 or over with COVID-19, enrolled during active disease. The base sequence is TGTGCCAGCAGTGATGGACTGAGCTATGGCTACACCTTC. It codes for CASSDGLSYGYTF.